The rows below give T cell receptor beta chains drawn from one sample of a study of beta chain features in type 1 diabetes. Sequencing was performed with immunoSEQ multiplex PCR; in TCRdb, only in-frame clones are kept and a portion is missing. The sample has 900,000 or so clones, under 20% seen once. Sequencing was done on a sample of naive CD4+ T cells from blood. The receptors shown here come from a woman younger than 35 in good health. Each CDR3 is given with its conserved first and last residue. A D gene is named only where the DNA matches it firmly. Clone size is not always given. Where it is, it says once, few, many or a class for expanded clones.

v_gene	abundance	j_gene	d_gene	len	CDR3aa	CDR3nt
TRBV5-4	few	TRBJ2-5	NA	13	CASSFQTQETQYF	TGTGCCAGCAGCTTCCAGACTCAAGAGACCCAGTACTTC
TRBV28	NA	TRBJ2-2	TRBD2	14	CASRAGVNTGELFF	TGTGCCAGCAGAGCGGGAGTTAACACCGGGGAGCTGTTTTTT
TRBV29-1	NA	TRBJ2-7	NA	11	CSAAGANEQYF	TGCAGCGCCGCTGGTGCGAACGAGCAGTACTTC
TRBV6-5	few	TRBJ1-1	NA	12	CASSLDSTEAFF	TGTGCCAGCAGTCTGGACTCGACTGAAGCTTTCTTT
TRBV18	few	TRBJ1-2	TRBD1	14	CASSPRTGADGYTF	TGTGCCAGCTCACCTAGAACAGGGGCGGATGGCTACACCTTC
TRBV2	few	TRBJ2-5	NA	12	CASSWDQETQYF	TGTGCCAGCAGCTGGGACCAAGAGACCCAGTACTTC
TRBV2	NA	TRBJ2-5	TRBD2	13	CASGRLAGETQYF	TGTGCCAGCGGCCGGCTAGCGGGAGAGACCCAGTACTTC
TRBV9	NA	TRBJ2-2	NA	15	CASSVVGPNTGELFF	TGTGCCAGCAGCGTTGTAGGGCCGAACACCGGGGAGCTGTTTTTT
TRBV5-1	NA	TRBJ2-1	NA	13	CASSFGPNNEQFF	TGCGCCAGCAGCTTCGGCCCAAACAATGAGCAGTTCTTC
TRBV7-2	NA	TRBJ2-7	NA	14	CASSLGPTTYEQYF	TGTGCCAGCAGCTTAGGGCCAACTACCTACGAGCAGTACTTC
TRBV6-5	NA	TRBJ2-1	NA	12	CASRGTYNEQFF	TGTGCCAGCCGGGGGACCTACAATGAGCAGTTCTTC
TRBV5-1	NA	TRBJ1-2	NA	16	CASSFTSGAGWRGYTF	TGCGCCAGCAGCTTCACTTCCGGGGCTGGCTGGCGTGGCTACACCTTC
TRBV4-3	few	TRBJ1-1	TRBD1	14	CASSFRGINTEAFF	TGCGCCAGCAGCTTCAGGGGGATTAACACTGAAGCTTTCTTT
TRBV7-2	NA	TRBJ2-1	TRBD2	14	CASSQTGGPDEQFF	TGTGCCAGCAGCCAAACGGGAGGGCCTGATGAGCAGTTCTTC
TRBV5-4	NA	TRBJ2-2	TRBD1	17	CASSRSPGQGITGELFF	TGTGCCAGCTCCAGATCGCCGGGACAGGGGATTACCGGGGAGCTGTTTTTT
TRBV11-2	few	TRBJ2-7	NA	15	CASSPRWGRAYEQYF	TGTGCCAGCAGCCCCCGATGGGGCAGGGCCTACGAGCAGTACTTC
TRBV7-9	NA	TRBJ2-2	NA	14	CASSLVSYTGELFF	TGTGCCAGCAGCTTAGTGTCTTACACCGGGGAGCTGTTTTTT
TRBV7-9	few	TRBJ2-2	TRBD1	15	CASSRRDSYTGELFF	TGTGCCAGCAGCCGCCGGGACAGCTACACCGGGGAGCTGTTTTTT
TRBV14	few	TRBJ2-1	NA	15	CASSQGLETYNEQFF	TGTGCCAGCAGCCAAGGACTAGAGACCTACAATGAGCAGTTCTTC
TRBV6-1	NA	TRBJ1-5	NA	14	CASSFLQGNQPQHF	TGTGCCAGCAGTTTCCTCCAGGGAAATCAGCCCCAGCATTTT
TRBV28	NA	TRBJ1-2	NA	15	CASSLVDRGNYGYTF	TGTGCCAGCAGTTTAGTCGATCGGGGGAACTATGGCTACACCTTC
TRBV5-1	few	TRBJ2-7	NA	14	CASSFGSGVYEQYF	TGCGCCAGCAGCTTTGGATCGGGAGTCTACGAGCAGTACTTC
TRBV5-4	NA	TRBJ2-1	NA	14	CASSWMSRDNEQFF	TGTGCCAGCAGCTGGATGTCCCGGGACAATGAGCAGTTCTTC
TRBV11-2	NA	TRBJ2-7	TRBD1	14	CASSRGQGGYEQYF	TGTGCCAGCAGCCGCGGACAGGGTGGCTACGAGCAGTACTTC
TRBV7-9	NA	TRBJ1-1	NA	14	CASSATGGNTEAFF	TGTGCCAGCAGCGCCACCGGAGGTAACACTGAAGCTTTCTTT
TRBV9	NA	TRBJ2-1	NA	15	CASSVGNSIYNEQFF	TGTGCCAGCAGCGTAGGGAACTCCATTTACAATGAGCAGTTCTTC
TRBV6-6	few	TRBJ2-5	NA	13	CAISAGRQETQYF	TGTGCCATCAGTGCCGGGAGACAAGAGACCCAGTACTTC
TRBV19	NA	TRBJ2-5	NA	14	CASSTPGSVETQYF	TGTGCCAGTAGTACCCCCGGGAGCGTGGAGACCCAGTACTTC
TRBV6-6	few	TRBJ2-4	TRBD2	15	CASSWTSGAKNIQYF	TGTGCCAGCAGTTGGACTAGCGGAGCCAAAAACATTCAGTACTTC
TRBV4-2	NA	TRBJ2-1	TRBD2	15	CASSQVGGRYNEQFF	TGTGCCAGCAGCCAAGTGGGCGGGAGGTACAATGAGCAGTTCTTC
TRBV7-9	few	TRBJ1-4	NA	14	CASSLHELNEKLFF	TGTGCCAGCAGCTTACACGAACTTAATGAAAAACTGTTTTTT
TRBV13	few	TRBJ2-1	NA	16	CASSLAASRFYNEQFF	TGTGCCAGCAGCTTAGCGGCTAGTCGATTTTACAATGAGCAGTTCTTC
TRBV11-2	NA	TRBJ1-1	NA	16	CASSLVVQSPNTEAFF	TGTGCCAGCAGCTTAGTCGTACAGTCCCCGAACACTGAAGCTTTCTTT
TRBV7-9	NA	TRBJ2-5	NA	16	CASSLGALAVVETQYF	TGTGCCAGCAGCTTGGGGGCACTTGCGGTAGTAGAGACCCAGTACTTC
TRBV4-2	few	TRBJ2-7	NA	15	CASSLRRDGYYEQYF	TGTGCCAGCAGCCTCCGACGGGACGGCTACTACGAGCAGTACTTC
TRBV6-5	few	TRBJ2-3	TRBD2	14	CASSETGGADTQYF	TGTGCCAGCAGCGAGACGGGAGGTGCAGATACGCAGTATTTT
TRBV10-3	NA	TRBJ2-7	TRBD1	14	CAISEQGSRYEQYF	TGTGCCATCAGCGAACAGGGGTCCCGCTACGAGCAGTACTTC
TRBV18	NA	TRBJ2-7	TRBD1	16	CASSPLRDRYSYEQYF	TGTGCCAGCTCACCCCTCCGGGACAGGTACTCCTACGAGCAGTACTTC
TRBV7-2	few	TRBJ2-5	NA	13	CASSGGESETQYF	TGTGCCAGCAGCGGCGGCGAGTCAGAGACCCAGTACTTC
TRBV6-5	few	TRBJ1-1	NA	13	CASSYSQYAEAFF	TGTGCCAGCAGTTACTCTCAGTACGCTGAAGCTTTCTTT